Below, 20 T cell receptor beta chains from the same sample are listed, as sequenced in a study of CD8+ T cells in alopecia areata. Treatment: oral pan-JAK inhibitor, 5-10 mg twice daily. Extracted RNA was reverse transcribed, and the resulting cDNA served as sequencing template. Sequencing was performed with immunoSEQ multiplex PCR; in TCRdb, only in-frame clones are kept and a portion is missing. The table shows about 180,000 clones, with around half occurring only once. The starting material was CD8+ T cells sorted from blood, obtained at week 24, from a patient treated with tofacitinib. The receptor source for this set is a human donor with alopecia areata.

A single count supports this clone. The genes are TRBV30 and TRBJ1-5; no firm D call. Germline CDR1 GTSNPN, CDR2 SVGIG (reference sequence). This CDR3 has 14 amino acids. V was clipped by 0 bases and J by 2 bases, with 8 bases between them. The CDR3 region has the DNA TGTGCCTGGAGTGTCGGGTCAGGCAATCAGCCCCAGCATTTT. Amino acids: CAWSVGSGNQPQHF.

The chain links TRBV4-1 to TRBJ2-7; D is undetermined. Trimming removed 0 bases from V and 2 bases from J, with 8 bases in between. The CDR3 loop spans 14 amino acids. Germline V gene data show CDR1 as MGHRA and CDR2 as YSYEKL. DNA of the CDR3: TGCGCCAGCAGCCAAGAACTGATAGCCTACGAGCAGTACTTC. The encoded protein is CASSQELIAYEQYF.

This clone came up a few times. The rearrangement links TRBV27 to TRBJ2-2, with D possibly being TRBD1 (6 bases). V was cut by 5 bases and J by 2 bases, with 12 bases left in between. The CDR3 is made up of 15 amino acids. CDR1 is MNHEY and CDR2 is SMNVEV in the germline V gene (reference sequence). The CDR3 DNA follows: TGTGCCAGCAGTAACTCAGGGGCCAACACCGGGGAGCTGTTTTTT. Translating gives CASSNSGANTGELFF.

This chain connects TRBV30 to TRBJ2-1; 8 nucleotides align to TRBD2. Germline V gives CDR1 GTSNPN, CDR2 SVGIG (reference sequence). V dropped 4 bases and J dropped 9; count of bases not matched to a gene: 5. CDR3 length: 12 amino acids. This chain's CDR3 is CAWTGGATEQFF. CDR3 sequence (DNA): TGTGCCTGGACCGGGGGGGCCACTGAGCAGTTCTTC.

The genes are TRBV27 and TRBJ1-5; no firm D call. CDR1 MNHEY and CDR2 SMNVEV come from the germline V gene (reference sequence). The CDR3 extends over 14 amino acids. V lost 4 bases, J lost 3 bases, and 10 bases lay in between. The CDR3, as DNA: TGTGCCAGCAGTTCTTCCGGGGTCAATCAGCCCCAGCATTTT. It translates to CASSSSGVNQPQHF.

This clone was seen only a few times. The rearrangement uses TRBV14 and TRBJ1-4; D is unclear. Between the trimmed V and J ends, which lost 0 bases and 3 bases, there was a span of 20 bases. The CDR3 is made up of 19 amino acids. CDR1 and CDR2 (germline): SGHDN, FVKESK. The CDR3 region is CASSQDHFRENWANEKLFF. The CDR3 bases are TGTGCCAGCAGCCAAGATCATTTTAGAGAGAATTGGGCTAATGAAAAACTGTTTTTT.

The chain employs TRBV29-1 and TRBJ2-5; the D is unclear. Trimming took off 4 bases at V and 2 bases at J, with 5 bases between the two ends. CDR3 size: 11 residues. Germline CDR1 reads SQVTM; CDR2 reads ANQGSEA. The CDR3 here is CSVVFQETQYF. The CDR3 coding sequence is TGCAGCGTTGTATTTCAAGAGACCCAGTACTTC.

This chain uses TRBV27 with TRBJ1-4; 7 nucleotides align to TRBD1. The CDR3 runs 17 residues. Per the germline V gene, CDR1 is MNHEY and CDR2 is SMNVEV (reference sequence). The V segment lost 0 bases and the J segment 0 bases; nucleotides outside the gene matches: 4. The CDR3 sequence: CASSLSGQGATNEKLFF. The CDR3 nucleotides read TGTGCCAGCAGTTTATCGGGCCAGGGGGCAACTAATGAAAAACTGTTTTTT. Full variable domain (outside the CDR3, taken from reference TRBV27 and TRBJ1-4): EAQVTQNPRYLITVTGKKLTVTCSQNMNHEYMSWYRQDPGLGLRQIYYSMNVEVTDKGDVPEGYKVSRKEKRNFPLILESPSPNQTSLYFCASSLSGQGATNEKLFFGSGTQLSVL.

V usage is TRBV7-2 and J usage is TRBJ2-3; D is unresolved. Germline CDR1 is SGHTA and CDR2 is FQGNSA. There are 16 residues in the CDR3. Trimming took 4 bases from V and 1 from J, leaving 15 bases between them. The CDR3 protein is CASSSLLGWGTDTQYF. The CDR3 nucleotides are TGTGCCAGCAGCTCCCTGCTGGGCTGGGGCACAGATACGCAGTATTTT. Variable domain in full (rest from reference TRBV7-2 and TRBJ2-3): GAGVSQSPSNKVTEKGKDVELRCDPISGHTALYWYRQSLGQGLEFLIYFQGNSAPDKSGLPSDRFSAERTGGSVSTLTIQRTQQEDSAVYLCASSSLLGWGTDTQYFGPGTRLTVL.

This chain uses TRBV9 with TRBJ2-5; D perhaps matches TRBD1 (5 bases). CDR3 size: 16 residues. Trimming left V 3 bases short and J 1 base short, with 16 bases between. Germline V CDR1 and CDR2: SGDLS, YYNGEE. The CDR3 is CASSGEHRSFQETQYF. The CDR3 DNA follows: TGTGCCAGCAGCGGAGAACACAGGAGTTTCCAAGAGACCCAGTACTTC.

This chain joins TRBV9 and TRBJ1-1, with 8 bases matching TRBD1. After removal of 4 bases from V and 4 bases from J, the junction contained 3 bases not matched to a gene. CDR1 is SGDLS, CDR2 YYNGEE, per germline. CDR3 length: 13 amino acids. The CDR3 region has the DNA TGTGCCAGCAGCCTTGACAGGGGCACTGAAGCTTTCTTT. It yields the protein CASSLDRGTEAFF.

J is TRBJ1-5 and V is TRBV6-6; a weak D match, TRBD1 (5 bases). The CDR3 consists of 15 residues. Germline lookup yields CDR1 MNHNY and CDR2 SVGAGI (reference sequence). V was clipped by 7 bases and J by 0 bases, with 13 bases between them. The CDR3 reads CASTPGGDSNQPQHF. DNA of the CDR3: TGTGCCAGCACCCCCGGGGGGGATAGCAATCAGCCCCAGCATTTT.

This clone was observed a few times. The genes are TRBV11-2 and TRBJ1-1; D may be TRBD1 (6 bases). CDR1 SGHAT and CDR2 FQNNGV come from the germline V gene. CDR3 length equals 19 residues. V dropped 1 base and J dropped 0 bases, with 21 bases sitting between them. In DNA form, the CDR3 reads TGTGCCAGCAGCTTAGTCGTAACAGGGTTTGGGTCCATGAACACTGAAGCTTTCTTT. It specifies CASSLVVTGFGSMNTEAFF.

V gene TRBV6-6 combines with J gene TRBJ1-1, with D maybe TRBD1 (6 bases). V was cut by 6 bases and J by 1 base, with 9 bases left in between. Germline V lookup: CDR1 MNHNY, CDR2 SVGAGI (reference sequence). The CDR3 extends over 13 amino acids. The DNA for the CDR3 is TGTGCCAGCAGACAGGGAGCGAACACTGAAGCTTTCTTT. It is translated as CASRQGANTEAFF.

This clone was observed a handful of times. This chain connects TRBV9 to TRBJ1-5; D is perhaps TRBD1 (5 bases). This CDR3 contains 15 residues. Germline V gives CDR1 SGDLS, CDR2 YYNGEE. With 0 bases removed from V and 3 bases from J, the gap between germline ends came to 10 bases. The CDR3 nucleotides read TGTGCCAGCAGCGTAGGTCAGGGTATCAATCAGCCCCAGCATTTT. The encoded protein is CASSVGQGINQPQHF.

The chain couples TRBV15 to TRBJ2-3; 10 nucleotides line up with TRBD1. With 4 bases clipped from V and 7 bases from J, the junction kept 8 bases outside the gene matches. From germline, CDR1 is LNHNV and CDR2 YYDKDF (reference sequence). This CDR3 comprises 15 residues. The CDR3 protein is CATSKGTGAGNTQYF. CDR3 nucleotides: TGTGCCACCAGCAAAGGGACAGGGGCGGGAAATACGCAGTATTTT. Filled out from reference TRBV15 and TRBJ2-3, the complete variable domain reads DAMVIQNPRYQVTQFGKPVTLSCSQTLNHNVMYWYQQKSSQAPKLLFHYYDKDFNNEADTPDNFQSRRPNTSFCFLDIRSPGLGDTAMYLCATSKGTGAGNTQYFGPGTRLTVL.

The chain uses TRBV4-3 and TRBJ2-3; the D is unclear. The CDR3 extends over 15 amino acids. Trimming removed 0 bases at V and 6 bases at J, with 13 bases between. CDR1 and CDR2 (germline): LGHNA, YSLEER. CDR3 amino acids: CASSQEARPLDTQYF. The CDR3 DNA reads TGCGCCAGCAGCCAAGAGGCCAGGCCTTTGGATACGCAGTATTTT.

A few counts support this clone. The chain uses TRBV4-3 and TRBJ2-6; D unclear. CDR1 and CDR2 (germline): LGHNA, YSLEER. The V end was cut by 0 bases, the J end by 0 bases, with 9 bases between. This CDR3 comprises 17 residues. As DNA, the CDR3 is TGCGCCAGCAGCCAAGAGGAACGGAGCTCTGGGGCCAACGTCCTGACTTTC. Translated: CASSQEERSSGANVLTF.

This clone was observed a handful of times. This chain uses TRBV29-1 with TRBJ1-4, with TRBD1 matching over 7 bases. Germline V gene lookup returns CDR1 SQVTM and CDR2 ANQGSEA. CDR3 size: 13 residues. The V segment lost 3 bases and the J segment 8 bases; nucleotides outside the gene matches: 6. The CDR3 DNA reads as TGCAGCGTTGAGCGGGACAGCAAGGAAAAACTGTTTTTT. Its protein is CSVERDSKEKLFF.

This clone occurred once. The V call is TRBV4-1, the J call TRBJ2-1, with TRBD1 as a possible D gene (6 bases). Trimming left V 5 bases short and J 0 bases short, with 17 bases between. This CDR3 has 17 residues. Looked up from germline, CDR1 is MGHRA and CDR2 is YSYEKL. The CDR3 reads CASSATGSPGSYNEQFF. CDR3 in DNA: TGCGCCAGCAGCGCTACAGGGTCCCCGGGCTCCTACAATGAGCAGTTCTTC.